The 13 T cell receptor beta chains presented below share a single source sample, sequenced in a study of cytomegalovirus exposure and HLA in healthy donors. A multiplex PCR was run with 60 Vbeta primers and 13 Jbeta primers. Sequencing used immunoSEQ multiplex PCR; TCRdb keeps in-frame clones, though not all of them. This sample yields around 140,000 clones, of which about 80% are seen a single time; under 6% belongs to the top ten. The sequenced sample was PBMCs. The receptors were gathered from a man aged 35-49 years in good health and CMV-seronegative.

This clone was seen more than once but under ten times. The J gene is TRBJ1-1, the V gene TRBV6-6, with 8 bases that match TRBD1. Trimming took 0 bases from V and 1 from J; bases not matched to a gene: 4. CDR1 and CDR2 from the germline V gene are MNHNY and SVGAGI (reference sequence). CDR3 size: 16 residues. DNA of the CDR3: TGTGCCAGCAGTTACTCGTCGGACAGGGAGAACACTGAAGCTTTCTTT. Protein sequence: CASSYSSDRENTEAFF.

V usage is TRBV10-1 and J usage is TRBJ2-7, with a tentative D call TRBD2 (6 bases). This CDR3 has 13 residues. Germline CDR1 WNHNN, CDR2 SYGVQD (reference sequence). V was cut by 8 bases and J by 0 bases, with 11 bases left in between. The CDR3, as DNA: TGCGCCAGCTCCGGGGGACTCTCCTACGAGCAGTACTTC. Its protein product is CASSGGLSYEQYF.

V usage is TRBV11-3 and J usage is TRBJ1-1, with 10 bases aligning to TRBD1. The germline CDR1 and CDR2 sequences are SGHNT and YENEEA. The CDR3 runs to 15 residues. Trimming removed 5 bases from V and 0 bases from J; junction bases left unmatched: 3. CDR3: CASSPGQGLNTEAFF. The CDR3 region has the DNA TGTGCCAGCAGCCCGGGACAGGGGTTGAACACTGAAGCTTTCTTT.

This rearrangement joins TRBV5-1 to TRBJ2-7, with D possibly being TRBD1 (5 bases). This CDR3 has 13 amino acids. Between the trimmed V and J ends, which lost 0 bases and 2 bases, there was a span of 6 bases. Germline V gene data show CDR1 as SGHRS and CDR2 as YFSETQ. The CDR3 DNA follows: TGCGCCAGCAGCTTGGAGGGGACCTACGAGCAGTACTTC. It translates to CASSLEGTYEQYF. Filled out from reference TRBV5-1 and TRBJ2-7, the complete variable domain reads KAGVTQTPRYLIKTRGQQVTLSCSPISGHRSVSWYQQTPGQGLQFLFEYFSETQRNKGNFPGRFSGRQFSNSRSEMNVSTLELGDSALYLCASSLEGTYEQYFGPGTRLTVT.

The CDR3 DNA reads TGCAGCGTTGAAGACTCCGGGACAGGGGTGGAGACCCAGTACTTC. This encodes CSVEDSGTGVETQYF. V is TRBV29-1 and J is TRBJ2-5, with 10 nucleotides matching TRBD1. The CDR3 loop spans 15 amino acids. The V gene's germline CDR1 is SQVTM and CDR2 ANQGSEA. V was pared by 0 bases and J by 5 bases, with 6 bases of the junction left unmatched.

The CDR3 DNA follows: TGTGCCAGCAGCCGGGGACAGGGGACCTCCTACGAGCAGTACTTC. Protein sequence: CASSRGQGTSYEQYF. This rearrangement joins TRBV11-3 to TRBJ2-7; 10 nucleotides align to TRBD1. The V gene's germline CDR1 is SGHNT and CDR2 YENEEA. This CDR3 is built from 15 residues. V was clipped by 5 bases and J by 0 bases; unmatched bases: 4.

This clone showed up just a few times. This chain links TRBV2 with TRBJ1-5, with D tentatively TRBD1 (6 bases). This CDR3 has 13 amino acids. Between the trimmed V and J ends, which lost 6 bases and 4 bases, there was a span of 10 bases. Looked up from germline, CDR1 is SNHLY and CDR2 is FYNNEI. For the CDR3, the DNA is TGTGCCAGCAGCCGGACAGATAATCAGCCCCAGCATTTT. Translating gives CASSRTDNQPQHF. Looking up the rest from reference TRBV2 and TRBJ1-5 gives the full variable domain: EPEVTQTPSHQVTQMGQEVILRCVPISNHLYFYWYRQILGQKVEFLVSFYNNEISEKSEIFDDQFSVERPDGSNFTLKIRSTKLEDSAMYFCASSRTDNQPQHFGDGTRLSIL.

The chain recombines TRBV14 with TRBJ2-3; TRBD1 aligns across 8 bases. The V gene end was trimmed by 0 bases and the J gene end by 4 bases; junction bases not matched to a gene: 3. Germline CDR1 and CDR2: SGHDN and FVKESK. CDR3 length equals 15 residues. The CDR3 DNA sequence: TGTGCCAGCAGCCAAGACGGACAGGGTTCAGATACGCAGTATTTT. Its translation is CASSQDGQGSDTQYF.

DNA for the CDR3: TGTGCCAGCAGTGAACCCCTGGATCGGACAGGGGCTAACACCATATATTTT. It translates to CASSEPLDRTGANTIYF. The genes are TRBV6-1 and TRBJ1-3; TRBD1 matches 9 bases. CDR1 and CDR2 (germline): MNHNS, SASEGT. The CDR3 runs 17 residues. Germline trimming cut 2 bases from V and 7 bases from J; bases unmatched to any gene: 12.

This chain joins TRBV21-1 and TRBJ2-2; the D call of TRBD2 is as the table states it, not checked on the DNA. TRBV21-1 is annotated as a pseudogene. The CDR3 sequence is 16 residues long. The chain's CDR3 is CASSKVTGGMTGELFF. DNA of the CDR3: TGTGCCAGCAGCAAAGTAACCGGGGGTATGACCGGGGAGCTGTTTTTT.

Points on this clone: In the same sample, other DNA sequences code for this CDR3. This sequence joins TRBV11-3 and TRBJ1-1, with no clear D. CDR3 size: 13 residues. Deletions cut 0 bases from V and 5 bases from J, with 7 bases between. Per germline, CDR1 SGHNT and CDR2 YENEEA. Written as DNA, the CDR3 is TGTGCCAGCAGCTTAGAGTCGGGAACTGAAGCTTTCTTT. Residues: CASSLESGTEAFF.

The chain couples TRBV9 to TRBJ2-1, with TRBD2 matching over 14 bases. The CDR3 is 17 residues long. Germline CDR1 SGDLS, CDR2 YYNGEE. The trim removed 4 bases at V and 3 bases at J, leaving 6 bases unmatched. Here the CDR3 reads CASSPRTSGGIYNEQFF. For the CDR3, the DNA is TGTGCCAGCAGCCCTCGGACTAGCGGGGGGATCTACAATGAGCAGTTCTTC.

The chain has TRBV2 and TRBJ2-3; 9 bases align to TRBD2. The germline V gene has CDR1 SNHLY and CDR2 FYNNEI. CDR3 size: 16 residues. Unmatched junction bases numbered 7, after V lost 6 bases and J lost 0 bases. The CDR3 sequence is CASRRSLAGSTDTQYF. CDR3 DNA: TGTGCCAGCAGACGCAGCCTAGCGGGGAGCACAGATACGCAGTATTTT.